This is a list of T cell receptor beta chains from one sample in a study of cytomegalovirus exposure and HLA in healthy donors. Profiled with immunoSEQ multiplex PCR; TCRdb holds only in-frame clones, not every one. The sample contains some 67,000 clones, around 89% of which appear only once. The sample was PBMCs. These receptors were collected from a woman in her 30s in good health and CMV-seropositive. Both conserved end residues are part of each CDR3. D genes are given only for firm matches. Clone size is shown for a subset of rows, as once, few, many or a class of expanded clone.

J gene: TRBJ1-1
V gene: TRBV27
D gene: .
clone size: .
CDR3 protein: CASSFQGNTEAFF
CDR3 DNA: TGTGCTAGCAGTTTTCAGGGCAACACTGAAGCTTTCTTT

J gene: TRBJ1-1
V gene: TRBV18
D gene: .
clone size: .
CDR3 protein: CASSPRGITTEAFF
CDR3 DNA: TGTGCCAGCTCACCTCGGGGAATTACTACTGAAGCTTTCTTT

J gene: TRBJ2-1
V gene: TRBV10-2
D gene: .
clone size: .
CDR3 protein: CASRPDSVMKFF
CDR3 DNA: TGCGCCAGCAGACCCGACTCGGTGATGAAGTTCTTC

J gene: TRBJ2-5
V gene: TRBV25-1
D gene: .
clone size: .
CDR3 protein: CASSEGLQAKETQYF
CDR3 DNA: TGTGCCAGCAGTGAAGGCCTACAGGCCAAAGAGACCCAGTACTTC

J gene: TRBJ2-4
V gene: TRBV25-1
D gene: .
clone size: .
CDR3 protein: CASSESGRGNIQYF
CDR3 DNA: TGTGCCAGCAGTGAAAGTGGTCGGGGAAACATTCAGTACTTC

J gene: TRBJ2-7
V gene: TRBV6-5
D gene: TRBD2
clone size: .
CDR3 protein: CASSAGTSGRSEQYF
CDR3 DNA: TGTGCCAGCAGCGCCGGGACTAGCGGGAGAAGCGAGCAGTACTTC

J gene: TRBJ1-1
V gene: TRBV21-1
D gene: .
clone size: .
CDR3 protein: CASSKAAATGNTEAFF
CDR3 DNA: TGTGCCAGCAGCAAAGCCGCCGCGACAGGGAACACTGAAGCTTTCTTT

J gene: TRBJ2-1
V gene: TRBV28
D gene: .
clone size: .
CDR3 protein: CASSFGGRVEQFF
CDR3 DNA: TGTGCCAGCAGTTTCGGGGGGCGAGTTGAGCAGTTCTTC

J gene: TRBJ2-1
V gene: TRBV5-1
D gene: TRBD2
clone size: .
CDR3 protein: CASSLVPGGSANEQFF
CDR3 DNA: TGCGCCAGCAGCTTGGTTCCCGGGGGGTCTGCTAATGAGCAGTTCTTC

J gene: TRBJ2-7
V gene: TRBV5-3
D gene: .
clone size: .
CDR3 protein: CARSQMDYLTYEQYF
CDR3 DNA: TGTGCCAGAAGCCAAATGGACTATCTTACCTACGAGCAGTACTTC

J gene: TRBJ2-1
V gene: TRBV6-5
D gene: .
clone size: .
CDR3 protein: CASSGGQNFYNEQFF
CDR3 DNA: TGTGCCAGCAGTGGGGGACAAAACTTCTACAATGAGCAGTTCTTC

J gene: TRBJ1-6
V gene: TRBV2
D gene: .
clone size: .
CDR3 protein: CASGQNNSPLHF
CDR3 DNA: TGTGCCAGCGGGCAAAATAATTCACCCCTCCACTTT

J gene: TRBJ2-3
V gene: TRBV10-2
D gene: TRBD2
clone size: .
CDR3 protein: CASREGLGALTDTQYF
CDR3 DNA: TGCGCCAGCAGAGAAGGACTAGGCGCCCTCACAGATACGCAGTATTTT

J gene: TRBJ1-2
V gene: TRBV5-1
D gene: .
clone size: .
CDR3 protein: CASSLVQGHYGYTF
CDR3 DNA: TGCGCCAGCAGCTTGGTGCAGGGCCACTATGGCTACACCTTC

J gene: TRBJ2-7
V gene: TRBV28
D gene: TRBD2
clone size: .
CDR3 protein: CASSSGTSLFEQYF
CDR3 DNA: TGTGCCAGCAGTTCCGGGACTAGTCTTTTCGAGCAGTACTTC

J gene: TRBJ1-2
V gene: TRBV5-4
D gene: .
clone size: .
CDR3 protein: CASSLDRLNYGYTF
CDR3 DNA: TGTGCCAGCAGCTTGGACAGGTTGAACTATGGCTACACCTTC

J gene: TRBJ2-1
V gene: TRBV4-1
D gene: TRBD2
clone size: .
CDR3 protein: CASSQVTSGRNEQFF
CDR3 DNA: TGCGCCAGCAGCCAAGTCACTAGCGGGAGAAATGAGCAGTTCTTC

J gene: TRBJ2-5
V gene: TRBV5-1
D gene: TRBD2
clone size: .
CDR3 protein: CASSLPSGRAWETQYF
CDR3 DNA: TGCGCCAGCAGCTTGCCTAGCGGGAGGGCCTGGGAGACCCAGTACTTC

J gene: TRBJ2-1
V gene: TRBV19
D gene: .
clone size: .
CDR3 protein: CASRGTFGATWGNEQFF
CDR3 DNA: TGTGCCAGTAGGGGGACATTCGGCGCCACATGGGGTAATGAGCAGTTCTTC

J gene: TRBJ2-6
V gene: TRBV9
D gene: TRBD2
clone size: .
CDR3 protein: CASSVRAGTGANVLTF
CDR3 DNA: TGTGCCAGCAGCGTGAGAGCGGGAACTGGGGCCAACGTCCTGACTTTC

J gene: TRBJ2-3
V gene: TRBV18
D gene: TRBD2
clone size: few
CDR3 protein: CASSSGSGRTDTQYF
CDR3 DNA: TGTGCCAGCTCATCCGGTAGCGGGAGGACAGATACGCAGTATTTT

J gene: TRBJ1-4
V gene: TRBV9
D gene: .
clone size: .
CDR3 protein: CASSVAWGLATNEKLFF
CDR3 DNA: TGTGCCAGCAGCGTAGCCTGGGGGCTTGCAACTAATGAAAAACTGTTTTTT

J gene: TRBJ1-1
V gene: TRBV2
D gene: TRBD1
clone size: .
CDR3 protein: CASSYQGAEAFF
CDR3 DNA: TGTGCCAGCAGCTATCAGGGGGCTGAAGCTTTCTTT

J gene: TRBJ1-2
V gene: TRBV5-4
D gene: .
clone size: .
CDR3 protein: CASSLRSERGYGYTF
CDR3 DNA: TGTGCCAGCAGCTTGCGATCAGAGAGGGGGTATGGCTACACCTTC

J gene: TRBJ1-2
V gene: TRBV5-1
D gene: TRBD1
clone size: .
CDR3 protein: CASSLPGQIYGYTF
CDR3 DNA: TGCGCCAGCAGCCTACCGGGACAGATCTATGGCTACACCTTC

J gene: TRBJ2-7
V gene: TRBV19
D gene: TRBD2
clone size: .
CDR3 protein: CASSIALVAGGYEQYF
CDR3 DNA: TGTGCCAGTAGTATAGCGTTGGTAGCGGGGGGCTACGAGCAGTACTTC

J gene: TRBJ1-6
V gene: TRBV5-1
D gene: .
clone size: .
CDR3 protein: CASSINRATDNSPLHF
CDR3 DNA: TGCGCCAGCAGCATCAACAGGGCGACGGATAATTCACCCCTCCACTTT

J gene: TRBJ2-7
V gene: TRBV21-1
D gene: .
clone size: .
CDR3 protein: CASSKETRIYEQYF
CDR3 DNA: TGTGCCAGCAGCAAGGAGACTAGGATTTACGAGCAGTACTTC

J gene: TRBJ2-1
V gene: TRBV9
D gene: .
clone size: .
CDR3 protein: CASSSGLRVDEQFF
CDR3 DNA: TGTGCCAGCAGCTCGGGACTTCGGGTCGATGAGCAGTTCTTC

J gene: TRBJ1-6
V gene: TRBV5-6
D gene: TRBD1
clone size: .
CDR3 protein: CASSPGTGLYSPLHF
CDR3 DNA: TGTGCCAGCAGCCCCGGGACAGGGCTCTATTCACCCCTCCACTTT

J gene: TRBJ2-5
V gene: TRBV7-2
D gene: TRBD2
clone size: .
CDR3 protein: CASSPLAGREETQYF
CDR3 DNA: TGTGCCAGCAGCCCACTAGCGGGAAGGGAAGAGACCCAGTACTTC

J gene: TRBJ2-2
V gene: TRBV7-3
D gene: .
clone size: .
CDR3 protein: CASSFFSGENTGELFF
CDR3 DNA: TGTGCCAGCAGCTTCTTTAGCGGAGAGAACACCGGGGAGCTGTTTTTT

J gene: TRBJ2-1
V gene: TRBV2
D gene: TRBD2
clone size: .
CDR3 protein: CASSELAGSYNEQFF
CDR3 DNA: TGTGCCAGCAGTGAGCTAGCGGGATCCTACAATGAGCAGTTCTTC

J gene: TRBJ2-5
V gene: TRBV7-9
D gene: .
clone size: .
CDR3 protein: CASSSSVAVRPEETQYF
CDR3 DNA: TGTGCCAGCAGCTCCTCCGTAGCGGTCCGACCCGAGGAGACCCAGTACTTC

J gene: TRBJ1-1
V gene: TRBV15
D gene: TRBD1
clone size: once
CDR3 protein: CATSRAETGGEAFF
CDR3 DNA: TGTGCCACCAGCAGAGCGGAGACAGGGGGCGAAGCTTTCTTT

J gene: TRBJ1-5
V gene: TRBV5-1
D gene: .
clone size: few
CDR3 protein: CASSFDGQPNQPQHF
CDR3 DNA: TGCGCCAGCAGCTTTGACGGACAGCCCAATCAGCCCCAGCATTTT

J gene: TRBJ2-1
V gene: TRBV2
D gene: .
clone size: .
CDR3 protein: CASSATTYGGNEQFF
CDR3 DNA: TGTGCCAGCAGTGCCACCACCTACGGAGGGAATGAGCAGTTCTTC

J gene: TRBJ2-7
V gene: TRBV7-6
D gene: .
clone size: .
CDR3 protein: CASSGAEAYEQYF
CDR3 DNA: TGTGCCAGCAGCGGGGCCGAGGCCTACGAGCAGTACTTC